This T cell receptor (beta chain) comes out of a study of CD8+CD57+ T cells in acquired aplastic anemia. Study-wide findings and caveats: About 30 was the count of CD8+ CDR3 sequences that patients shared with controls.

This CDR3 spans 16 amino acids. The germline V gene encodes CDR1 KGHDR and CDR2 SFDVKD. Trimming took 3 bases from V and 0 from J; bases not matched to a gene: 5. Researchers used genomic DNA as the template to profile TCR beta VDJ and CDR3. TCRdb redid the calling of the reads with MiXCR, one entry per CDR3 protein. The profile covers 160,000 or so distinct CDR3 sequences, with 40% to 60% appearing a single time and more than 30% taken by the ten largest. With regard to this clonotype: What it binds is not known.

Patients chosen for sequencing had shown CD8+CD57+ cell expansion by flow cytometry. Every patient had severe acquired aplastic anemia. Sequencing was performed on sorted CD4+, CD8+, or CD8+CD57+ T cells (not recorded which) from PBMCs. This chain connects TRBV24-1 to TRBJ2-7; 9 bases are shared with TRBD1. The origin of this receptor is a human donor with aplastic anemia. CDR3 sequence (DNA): TGTGCCACCAGTGATACAGGGGGCCGGAGCTCCTACGAGCAGTACTTC. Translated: CATSDTGGRSSYEQYF.